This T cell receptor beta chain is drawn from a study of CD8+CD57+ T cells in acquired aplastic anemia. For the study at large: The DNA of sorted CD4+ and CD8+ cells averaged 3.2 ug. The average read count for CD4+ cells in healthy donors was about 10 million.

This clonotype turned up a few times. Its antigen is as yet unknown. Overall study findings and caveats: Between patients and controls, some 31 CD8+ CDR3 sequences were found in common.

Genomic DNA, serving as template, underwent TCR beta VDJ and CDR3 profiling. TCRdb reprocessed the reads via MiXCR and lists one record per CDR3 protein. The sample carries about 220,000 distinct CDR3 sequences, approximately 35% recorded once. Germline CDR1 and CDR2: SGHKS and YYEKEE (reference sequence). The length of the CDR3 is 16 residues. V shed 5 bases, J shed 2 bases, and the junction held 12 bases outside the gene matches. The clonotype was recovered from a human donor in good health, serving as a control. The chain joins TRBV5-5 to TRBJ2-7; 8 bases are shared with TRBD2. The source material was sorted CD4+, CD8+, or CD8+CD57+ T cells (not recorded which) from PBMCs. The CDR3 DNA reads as TGTGCCAGCAGGTCTTTTGGGCTAGCGGGTACCTACGAGCAGTACTTC. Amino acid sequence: CASRSFGLAGTYEQYF.